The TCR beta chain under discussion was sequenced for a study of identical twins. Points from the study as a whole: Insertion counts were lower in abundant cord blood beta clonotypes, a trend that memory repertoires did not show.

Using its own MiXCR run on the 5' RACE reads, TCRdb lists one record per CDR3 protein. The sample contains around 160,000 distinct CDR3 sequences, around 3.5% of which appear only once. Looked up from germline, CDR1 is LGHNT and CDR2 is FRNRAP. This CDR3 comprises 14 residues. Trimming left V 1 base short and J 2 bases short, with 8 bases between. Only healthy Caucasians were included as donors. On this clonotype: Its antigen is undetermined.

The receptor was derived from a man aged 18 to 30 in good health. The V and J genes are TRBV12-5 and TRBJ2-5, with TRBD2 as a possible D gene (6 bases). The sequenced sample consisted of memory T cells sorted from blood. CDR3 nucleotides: TGTGCTAGTGGTTTGGGTAGCGGACAAGAGACCCAGTACTTC. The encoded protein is CASGLGSGQETQYF.